Listed below are T cell receptor beta chains from one sample, sequenced in a study of blood T cell repertoires in COVID-19. Generated by immunoSEQ multiplex PCR, the TCRdb table keeps only in-frame clones and is missing some. The sample has around 19,000 clones, approximately 86% seen once; the top ten hold roughly 8%. The specimen sequenced was peripheral blood. The receptors here all came from a human donor in a cohort sampled during active COVID-19. The donor label of this sample is uncertain. Each CDR3 is given with its conserved first and last residue. Size is stated for part of the rows, as once, few or many counts, or as a class when the clone is expanded.

TRBV6-2/TRBV6-3	TRBJ2-3	.	CASSGRTRPPDTQYF
TRBV5-1	TRBJ2-3	.	CASSAGQSSTDTQYF
TRBV27	TRBJ2-3	.	CASSFSGTDTQYF
TRBV2	TRBJ2-1	.	CASSLTGVVDNEQFF
TRBV9	TRBJ1-4	.	CASTSGPGINEKLFF
TRBV28	TRBJ2-7	.	CASSPYGYEQYF
TRBV2	TRBJ1-1	.	CASGRGGFGLAFF
TRBV5-1	TRBJ1-1	.	CASSLGTVNTEAFF
TRBV21-1	TRBJ2-2	.	CASSKVFPLNTGELFF
TRBV5-1	TRBJ1-1	.	CASSRDRVSTEAFF
TRBV3-1/TRBV3-2	TRBJ1-2	.	CASSPDGGAYGYTF
TRBV6-9	TRBJ1-5	.	CASSYQVGRNQPQHF
TRBV9	TRBJ2-2	.	CASTQGGLAGLAGELFF
TRBV18	TRBJ1-4	.	CASSPSRDSLNEKLFF
TRBV5-1	TRBJ2-1	.	CASSLGAADSSYNEQFF
TRBV10-3	TRBJ1-3	.	CAISESPKLSGNTIYF
TRBV28	TRBJ2-3	once	CATTAPGQGADTQYF
TRBV3-1/TRBV3-2	TRBJ2-1	.	CASSSDSHTEQFF
TRBV2	TRBJ1-2	.	CASSEHRDRDNYGYTF
TRBV5-5	TRBJ2-2	.	CASIPWEGSIGELFF
TRBV10-3	TRBJ2-7	.	CAISEAFAHEQYF
TRBV4-1	TRBJ2-1	.	CASSQLRTGANEQFF
TRBV5-1	TRBJ2-6	.	CASSFRPLAGGTGANVLTF
TRBV6-6	TRBJ2-7	.	CASTHGAGGLYEQYF
TRBV2	TRBJ2-3	.	CASSITSVKDTQYF
TRBV11-3	TRBJ2-6	.	CASSPRTGDFSYSGANVLTF
TRBV18	TRBJ1-1	few	CASSSRLNTEAFF
TRBV18	TRBJ2-1	.	CASSSRGINNEQFF
TRBV18	TRBJ2-7	.	CASSRTSGSPEQYF
TRBV5-1	TRBJ1-4	.	CASSIRDSATNEKLFF
TRBV6-6	TRBJ1-1	.	CASRTGTGSTEAFF
TRBV28	TRBJ2-5	few	CASGKRGTGQETQYF
TRBV2	TRBJ1-1	.	CASSAGRENTEAFF
TRBV5-1	TRBJ1-1	.	CASSLSQVNTEAFF
TRBV13	TRBJ2-1	.	CASSSRTYNEQFF
TRBV3-1/TRBV3-2	TRBJ2-5	.	CASSLRRDQETQYF
TRBV3-1/TRBV3-2	TRBJ2-1	.	CASSPRASGEQFF
TRBV11-2	TRBJ2-7	few	CASSSYRAYEQYF
TRBV11-1	TRBJ2-2	.	CASSLRQGWAGELFF
TRBV5-1	TRBJ1-2	.	CASSLEGGQGYTF
TRBV9	TRBJ1-3	.	CASSVDRGASGNTIYF
TRBV6-6	TRBJ2-1	.	CASSYSTVYNEQFF
TRBV5-4	TRBJ1-1	.	CASSSSLTGVHTEAFF
TRBV3-1/TRBV3-2	TRBJ2-1	once	CASSQLAGGRGFF
TRBV28	TRBJ1-1	.	CASSHRSGNTEAFF
TRBV5-1	TRBJ2-4	.	CASSLAPLWAKNIQYF
TRBV5-6	TRBJ2-3	.	CASSGWASGADTQYF
TRBV6-6	TRBJ2-5	.	CASSPQGRSRETQYF
TRBV5-1	TRBJ2-1	.	CASRYTSNEQFF
TRBV4-1	TRBJ1-3	.	CASSLRGILSGNTIYF
TRBV6-1	TRBJ1-1	.	CASSEGTVRTEAFF
TRBV7-8	TRBJ1-1	.	CASSLRTGRGAFF
TRBV7-9	TRBJ1-2	.	CASRDRDRGDYTF
TRBV11-2	TRBJ2-2	once	CASSSRGRANTGELFF
TRBV19	TRBJ1-4	once	CASSFTPTNEKLFF